This T cell receptor (beta chain) was captured in a study of T cells after yellow fever vaccination. Notes on the study in general: A small share of clonotypes appeared in both CD4 and CD8 compartments.

Per germline, CDR1 MDHEN and CDR2 SYDVKM. This CDR3 comprises 13 residues. V was shortened by 6 bases and J by 7 bases, with 13 bases between the two germline ends. This clonotype was counted many times. Its target is not known. 5'RACE template switching added a universal primer site and UMIs to TCR cDNA. TCRdb ran MiXCR on the 5' RACE reads and lists one entry per CDR3 protein. This sample has hundreds of thousands of distinct CDR3 sequences; roughly 9.4% occur once, and the top ten carry roughly 17%. This TCR derives from a man between 18 and 29 years old who received the YFV17D yellow fever vaccine. The sequenced sample was PBMCs, obtained on the day of the first yellow fever vaccination. V is TRBV28 and J is TRBJ2-1; possibly TRBD1 or TRBD2 for D (5 bases each). The DNA for the CDR3 is TGTGCCAGCAGCGTAGTTTGGGGGAATGAGCAGTTCTTC. Amino acid sequence: CASSVVWGNEQFF.